This is a list of T cell receptor beta chains from one sample in a study of T cells in Graves' hyperthyroidism and ophthalmopathy. A single record per CDR3 protein comes from TCRdb applying MiXCR to the multiplex PCR reads. The sample has just over 550,000 distinct CDR3 sequences, about 43% seen once. The material sequenced was peripheral blood or thyroid tissue (not recorded which). These receptors were collected from a woman between 18 and 29 years old with Graves' hyperthyroidism. Each CDR3 is given with its conserved first and last residue. Each record gives: CDR3 length, clone size, J gene, V gene, CDR3 protein. Clone sizes are given selectively: once, few, many, or a class where the clone is expanded.

>14|.|TRBJ1-2|TRBV9
CASSQGWTGDGYTF
>13|.|TRBJ2-1|TRBV5-1
CASSETVSYEQFF
>16|many|TRBJ2-5|TRBV7-2
CASSLAEEGWGETQYF
>12|.|TRBJ2-2|TRBV5-1
CASSLSAGELFF
>12|.|TRBJ2-3|TRBV5-1
CASSTNTDTQYF
>11|many|TRBJ2-2|TRBV29-1
CSVPGAGELFF
>14|few|TRBJ1-4|TRBV2
CASSYFPSEKGLFF
>11|.|TRBJ1-6|TRBV12-3/TRBV12-4
CASITGSPLHF
>14|.|TRBJ1-5|TRBV20-1
CSARRGAESQPQHF
>17|.|TRBJ1-4|TRBV2
CASSEAGGRGSNEKLFF
>15|.|TRBJ1-3|TRBV6-4
CASSERWQAGNTIYF
>14|.|TRBJ1-1|TRBV7-9
CASRDDAGSTEAFF
>14|.|TRBJ2-1|TRBV15
CATSRDGAGGLQFF
>12|few|TRBJ1-4|TRBV10-3
CASRGPSEKLFF
>13|.|TRBJ1-1|TRBV6-1
CASRGQFETEAFF
>12|many|TRBJ2-5|TRBV29-1
CSVRRGEETQYF
>13|.|TRBJ1-3|TRBV12-5
CASGLVGGNTIYF
>14|.|TRBJ2-7|TRBV7-1
CASSQTGGAYEQYF
>15|.|.|TRBV7-2
CASSLDLAGAGEQFF
>15|many|TRBJ2-2|TRBV10-3
CAISDTVANTGELFF
>16|.|TRBJ2-7|TRBV7-2
CASSLRPGTGRYEQYF
>16|.|TRBJ1-5|TRBV28
CASSLIQASSNQPQHF
>14|.|TRBJ1-1|TRBV7-2
CAWPQAAMNTEAFF
>13|.|TRBJ2-7|TRBV29-1
CSALSTGGYEQYF
>14|.|TRBJ2-1|TRBV10-3
CAIRGVAGGDEQFF
>16|once|TRBJ2-7|TRBV19
CASSKGGEQGAGEQYF
>16|.|TRBJ1-5|TRBV15
CATSSQAGISNQPQHF
>15|.|TRBJ1-1|TRBV7-8
CASSPLVGPDTEAFF
>16|few|TRBJ1-3|TRBV7-6
CASSLGQTNSGNTIYF
>13|few|TRBJ1-2|TRBV7-9
CASSFGVNYGYTF
>18|.|TRBJ1-6|TRBV11-1
CASSLRAYQDSYNSPLHF
>15|.|TRBJ2-7|TRBV25-1
CASSELSGLHYEQYF
>14|few|TRBJ1-1|TRBV5-1
CASNPVSLNTEAFF
>13|few|TRBJ2-7|TRBV29-1
CSVGPRLLDEQYF
>13|many|TRBJ2-5|TRBV15
CATSDPKEETQYF
>14|many|TRBJ2-7|TRBV10-3
CAIRMDRGNYEQYF
>16|.|TRBJ2-2|TRBV10-3
CAISEENASNTGELFF
>16|.|TRBJ2-6|TRBV9
CASSPRDNSGANVLTF
>13|many|TRBJ2-7|TRBV7-3
CASSLAWGNEQYF
>14|.|TRBJ2-7|TRBV12-3/TRBV12-4
CASSLLGLGYEQYF
>14|many|TRBJ2-6|TRBV14
CASTPLRGANVLTF
>16|.|TRBJ2-5|TRBV7-2
CASSTTGDSLAETQYF
>15|.|TRBJ1-4|TRBV7-8
CASSFLTGGPEKLFF
>16|once|TRBJ1-5|TRBV6-1
CASSDAQGAFNQPQHF
>15|once|TRBJ1-6|TRBV2
CASSESGPYNSPLHF
>12|once|TRBJ2-7|TRBV27
CASQRGPYEQYF
>14|.|TRBJ2-5|TRBV7-2
CASSLNSGGETQYF
>11|once|TRBJ1-6|TRBV2
CASSETGALHF
>14|many|TRBJ1-5|TRBV7-2
CASSLPPNDQPQHF
>11|.|TRBJ1-2|TRBV29-1
CSVYGNYGYTF
>13|many|TRBJ1-5|TRBV7-9
CATRDSTTQPQHF
>14|.|TRBJ2-7|TRBV7-2
CASSPGGFTYEQYF
>19|.|TRBJ2-6|TRBV15
CATSRDWQGPDSGANVLTF
>13|.|TRBJ1-1|TRBV29-1
CSERQGIFTEAFF
>14|.|TRBJ2-5|TRBV19
CASSSETRVETRYF
>12|many|TRBJ1-1|TRBV29-1
CSGGTIGTEAFF
>12|.|TRBJ2-7|TRBV2
CASTEGRSGRRF
>16|.|TRBJ1-3|TRBV11-2
CASSFPGTDSGNTIYF
>14|few|TRBJ1-6|TRBV2
CASSARPGNSPLHF
>13|.|TRBJ2-7|TRBV7-9
CASSLSADAAQYF